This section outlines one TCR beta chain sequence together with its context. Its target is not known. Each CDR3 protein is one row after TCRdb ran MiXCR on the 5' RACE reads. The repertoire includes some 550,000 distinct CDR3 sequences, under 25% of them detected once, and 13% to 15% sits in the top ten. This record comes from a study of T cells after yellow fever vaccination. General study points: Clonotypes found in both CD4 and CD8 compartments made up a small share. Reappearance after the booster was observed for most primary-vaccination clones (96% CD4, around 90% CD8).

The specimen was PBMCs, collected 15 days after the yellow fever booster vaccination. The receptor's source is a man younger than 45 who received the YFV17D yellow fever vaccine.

In nucleotides, the CDR3 is TGTGCCAGCAGTGAAGGGCTAGCGGCTAGCAACGAGCAGTACTTC. Translating it yields CASSEGLAASNEQYF. The chain has TRBV2 and TRBJ2-7, with 7 bases matching TRBD2. This CDR3 is built from 15 residues. Germline lookup yields CDR1 SNHLY and CDR2 FYNNEI. After removal of 1 base from V and 5 bases from J, the junction contained 8 bases not matched to a gene.